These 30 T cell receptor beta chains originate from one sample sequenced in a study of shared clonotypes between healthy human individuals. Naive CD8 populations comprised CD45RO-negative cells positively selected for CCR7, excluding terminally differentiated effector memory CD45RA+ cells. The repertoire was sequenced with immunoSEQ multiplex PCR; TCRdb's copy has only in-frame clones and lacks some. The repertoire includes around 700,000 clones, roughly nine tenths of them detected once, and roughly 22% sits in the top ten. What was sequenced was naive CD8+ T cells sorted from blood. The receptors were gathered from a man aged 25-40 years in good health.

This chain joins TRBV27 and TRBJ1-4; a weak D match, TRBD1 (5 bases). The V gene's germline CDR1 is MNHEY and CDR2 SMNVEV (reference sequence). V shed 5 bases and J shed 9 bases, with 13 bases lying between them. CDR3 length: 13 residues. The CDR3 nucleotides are TGTGCCAGCAGTCCAGGGACCCAGAAAAAACTGTTTTTT. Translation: CASSPGTQKKLFF.

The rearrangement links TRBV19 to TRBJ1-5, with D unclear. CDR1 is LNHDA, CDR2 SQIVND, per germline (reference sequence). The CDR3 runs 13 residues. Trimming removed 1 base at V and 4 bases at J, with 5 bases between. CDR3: CASSIGENQPQHF. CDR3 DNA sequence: TGTGCCAGTAGTATAGGGGAGAATCAGCCCCAGCATTTT.

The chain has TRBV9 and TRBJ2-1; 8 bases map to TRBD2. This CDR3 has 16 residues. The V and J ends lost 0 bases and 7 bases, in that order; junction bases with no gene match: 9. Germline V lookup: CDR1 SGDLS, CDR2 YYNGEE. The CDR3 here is CASSVVSGGPLNEQFF. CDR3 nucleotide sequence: TGTGCCAGCAGCGTAGTATCGGGAGGGCCGTTAAATGAGCAGTTCTTC.

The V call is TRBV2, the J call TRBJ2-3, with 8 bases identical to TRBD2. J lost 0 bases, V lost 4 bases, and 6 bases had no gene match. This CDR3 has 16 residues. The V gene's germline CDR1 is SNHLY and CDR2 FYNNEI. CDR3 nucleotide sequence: TGTGCCAGCAGTGGTGGTAGCGGGGCTAGCACAGATACGCAGTATTTT. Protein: CASSGGSGASTDTQYF. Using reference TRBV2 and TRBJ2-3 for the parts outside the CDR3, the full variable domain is EPEVTQTPSHQVTQMGQEVILRCVPISNHLYFYWYRQILGQKVEFLVSFYNNEISEKSEIFDDQFSVERPDGSNFTLKIRSTKLEDSAMYFCASSGGSGASTDTQYFGPGTRLTVL.

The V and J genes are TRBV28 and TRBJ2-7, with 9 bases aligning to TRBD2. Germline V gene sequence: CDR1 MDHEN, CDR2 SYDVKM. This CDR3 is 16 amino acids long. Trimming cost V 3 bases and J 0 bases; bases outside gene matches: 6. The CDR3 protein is CASSFLTSGSSYEQYF. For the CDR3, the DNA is TGTGCCAGCAGTTTTTTGACTAGCGGCAGCTCCTACGAGCAGTACTTC.

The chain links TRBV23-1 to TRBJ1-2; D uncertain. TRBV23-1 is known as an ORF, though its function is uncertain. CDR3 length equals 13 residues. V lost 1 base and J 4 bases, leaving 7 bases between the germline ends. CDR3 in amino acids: CASSQFMVYGYTF. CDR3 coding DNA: TGCGCCAGCAGTCAATTTATGGTCTATGGCTACACCTTC.

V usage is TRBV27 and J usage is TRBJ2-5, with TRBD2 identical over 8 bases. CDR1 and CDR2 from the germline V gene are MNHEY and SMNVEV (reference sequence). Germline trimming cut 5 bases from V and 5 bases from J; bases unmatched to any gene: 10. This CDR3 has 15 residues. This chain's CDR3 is CASSPREALLETQYF. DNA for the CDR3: TGTGCCAGCAGTCCGCGGGAGGCCCTATTGGAGACCCAGTACTTC.

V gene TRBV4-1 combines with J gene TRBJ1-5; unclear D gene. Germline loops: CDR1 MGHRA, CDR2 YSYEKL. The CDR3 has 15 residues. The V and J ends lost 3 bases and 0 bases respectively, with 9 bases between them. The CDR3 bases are TGCGCCAGCAGCCAGGGGTGGGATAGCAATCAGCCCCAGCATTTT. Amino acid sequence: CASSQGWDSNQPQHF.

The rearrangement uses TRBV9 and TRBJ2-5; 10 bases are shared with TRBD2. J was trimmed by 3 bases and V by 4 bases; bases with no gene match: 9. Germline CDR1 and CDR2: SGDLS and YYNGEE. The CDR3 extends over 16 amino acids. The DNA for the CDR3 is TGTGCCAGCAGCACACGAGCGGGAGGGGGAAAAGAGACCCAGTACTTC. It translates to CASSTRAGGGKETQYF.

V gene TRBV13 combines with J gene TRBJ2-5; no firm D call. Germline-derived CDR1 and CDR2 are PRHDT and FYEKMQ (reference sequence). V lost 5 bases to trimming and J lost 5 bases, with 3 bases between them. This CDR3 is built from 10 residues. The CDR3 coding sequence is TGTGCCAGCAGCGGGGAGACCCAGTACTTC. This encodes CASSGETQYF.

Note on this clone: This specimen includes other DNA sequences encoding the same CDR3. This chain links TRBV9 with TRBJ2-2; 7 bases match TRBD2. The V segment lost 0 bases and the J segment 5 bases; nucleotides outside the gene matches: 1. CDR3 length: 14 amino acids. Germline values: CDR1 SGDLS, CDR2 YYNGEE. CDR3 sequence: CASSVGGGTGELFF. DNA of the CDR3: TGTGCCAGCAGCGTAGGGGGAGGGACCGGGGAGCTGTTTTTT.

CDR3: CASSVGQDTQYF. CDR3 coding DNA: TGTGCCAGCAGCGTAGGGCAGGATACGCAGTATTTT. V gene TRBV9 combines with J gene TRBJ2-3, with D hard to call. V shed 0 bases and J shed 6 bases, with 5 bases lying between them. The CDR3 loop spans 12 amino acids. Per germline, CDR1 SGDLS and CDR2 YYNGEE.

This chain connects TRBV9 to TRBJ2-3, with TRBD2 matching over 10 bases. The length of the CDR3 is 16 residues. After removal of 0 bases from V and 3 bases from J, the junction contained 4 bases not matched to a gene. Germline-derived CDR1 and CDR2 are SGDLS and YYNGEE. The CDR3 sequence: CASSVGLAGETDTQYF. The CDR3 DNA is TGTGCCAGCAGCGTAGGCCTAGCGGGAGAAACAGATACGCAGTATTTT.

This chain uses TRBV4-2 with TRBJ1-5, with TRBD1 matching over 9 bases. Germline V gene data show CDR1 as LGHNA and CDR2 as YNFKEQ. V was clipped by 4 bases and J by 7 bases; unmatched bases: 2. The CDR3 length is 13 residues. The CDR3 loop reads CASSRDRVQPQHF. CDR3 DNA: TGTGCCAGCAGCCGGGACAGGGTGCAGCCCCAGCATTTT.

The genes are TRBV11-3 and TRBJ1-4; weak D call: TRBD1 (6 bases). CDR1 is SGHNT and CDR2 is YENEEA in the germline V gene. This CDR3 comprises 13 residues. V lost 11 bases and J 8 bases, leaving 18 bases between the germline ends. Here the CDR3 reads CASDGGRGEKLFF. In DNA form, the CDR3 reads TGTGCCTCGGACGGGGGGCGCGGGGAAAAACTGTTTTTT.

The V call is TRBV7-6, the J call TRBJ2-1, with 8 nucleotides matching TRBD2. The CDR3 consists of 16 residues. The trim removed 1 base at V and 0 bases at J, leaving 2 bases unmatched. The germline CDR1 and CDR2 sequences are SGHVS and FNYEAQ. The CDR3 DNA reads TGTGCCAGCAGCTTAGTAGCGGGGAGCTCCTACAATGAGCAGTTCTTC. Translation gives CASSLVAGSSYNEQFF.

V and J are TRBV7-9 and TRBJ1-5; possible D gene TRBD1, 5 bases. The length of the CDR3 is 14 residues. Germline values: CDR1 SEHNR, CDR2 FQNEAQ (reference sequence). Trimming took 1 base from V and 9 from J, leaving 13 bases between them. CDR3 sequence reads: CASSLDRRGMPQHF. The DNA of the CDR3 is TGTGCCAGCAGCTTAGACCGCCGGGGGATGCCCCAGCATTTT.

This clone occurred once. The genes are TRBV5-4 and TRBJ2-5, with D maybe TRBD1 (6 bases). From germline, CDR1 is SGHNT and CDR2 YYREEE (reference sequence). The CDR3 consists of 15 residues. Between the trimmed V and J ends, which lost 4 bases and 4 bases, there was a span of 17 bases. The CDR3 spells CASSLGHGVGETQYF. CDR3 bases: TGTGCCAGCAGCCTGGGACACGGGGTAGGAGAGACCCAGTACTTC.

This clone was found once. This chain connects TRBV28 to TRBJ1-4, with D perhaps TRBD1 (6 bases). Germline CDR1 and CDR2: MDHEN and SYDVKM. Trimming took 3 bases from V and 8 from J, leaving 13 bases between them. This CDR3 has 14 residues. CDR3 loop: CASSLTGAREKLFF. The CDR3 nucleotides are TGTGCCAGCAGTTTGACGGGGGCTAGGGAAAAACTGTTTTTT.

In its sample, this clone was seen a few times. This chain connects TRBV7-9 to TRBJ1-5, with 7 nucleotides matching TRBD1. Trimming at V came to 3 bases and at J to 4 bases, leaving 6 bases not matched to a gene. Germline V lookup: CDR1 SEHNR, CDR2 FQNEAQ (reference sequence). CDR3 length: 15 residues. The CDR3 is CASSLDDRVNQPQHF. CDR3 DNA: TGTGCCAGCAGCTTGGATGACAGGGTAAATCAGCCCCAGCATTTT.

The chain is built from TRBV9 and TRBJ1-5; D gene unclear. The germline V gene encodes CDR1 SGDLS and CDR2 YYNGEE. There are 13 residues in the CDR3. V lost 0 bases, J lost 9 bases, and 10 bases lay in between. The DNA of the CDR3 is TGTGCCAGCAGCGTAGATAGCGTTGCGCCCCAGCATTTT. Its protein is CASSVDSVAPQHF.

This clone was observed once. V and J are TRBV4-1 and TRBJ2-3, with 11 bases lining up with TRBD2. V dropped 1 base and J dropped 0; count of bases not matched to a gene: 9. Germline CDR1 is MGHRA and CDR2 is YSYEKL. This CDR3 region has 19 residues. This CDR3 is CASSQVPGLAAGSTDTQYF. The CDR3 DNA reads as TGCGCCAGCAGCCAAGTCCCGGGACTAGCGGCGGGAAGCACAGATACGCAGTATTTT.

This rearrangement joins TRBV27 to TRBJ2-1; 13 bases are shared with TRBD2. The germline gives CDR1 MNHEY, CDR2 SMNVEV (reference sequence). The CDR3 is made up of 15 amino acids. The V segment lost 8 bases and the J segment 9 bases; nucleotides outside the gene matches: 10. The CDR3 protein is CASGIGLAGVTEQFF. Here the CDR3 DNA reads TGTGCCAGCGGGATCGGACTAGCGGGAGTAACTGAGCAGTTCTTC.

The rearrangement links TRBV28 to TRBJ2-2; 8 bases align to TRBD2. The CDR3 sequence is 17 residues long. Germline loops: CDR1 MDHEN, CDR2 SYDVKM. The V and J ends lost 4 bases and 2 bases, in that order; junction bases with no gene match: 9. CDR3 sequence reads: CASSWQPGGANTGELFF. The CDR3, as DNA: TGTGCCAGCAGTTGGCAACCCGGGGGGGCCAACACCGGGGAGCTGTTTTTT.

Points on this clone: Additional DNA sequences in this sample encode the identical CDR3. The CDR3 DNA reads as TGTGCCAGCAGTCTAGGGAGCACAGATACGCAGTATTTT. This codes for CASSLGSTDTQYF. The chain couples TRBV27 to TRBJ2-3; D remains ambiguous. This CDR3 is 13 amino acids long. V dropped 5 bases and J dropped 0 bases, with 6 bases sitting between them. Germline assignment: CDR1 MNHEY and CDR2 SMNVEV (reference sequence).

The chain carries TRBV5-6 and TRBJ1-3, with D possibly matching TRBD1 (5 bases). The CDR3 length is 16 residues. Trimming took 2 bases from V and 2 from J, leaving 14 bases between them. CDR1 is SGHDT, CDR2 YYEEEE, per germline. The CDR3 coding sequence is TGTGCCAGCAGCTTCGAACCCAGGGACCCTGGAAACACCATATATTTT. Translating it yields CASSFEPRDPGNTIYF.

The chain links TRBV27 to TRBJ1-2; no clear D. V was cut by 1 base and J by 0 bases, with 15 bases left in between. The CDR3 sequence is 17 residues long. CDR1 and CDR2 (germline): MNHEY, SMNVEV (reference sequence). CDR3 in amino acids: CASSLWPTAATNYGYTF. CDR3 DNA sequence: TGTGCCAGCAGTTTATGGCCCACGGCCGCTACTAACTATGGCTACACCTTC.

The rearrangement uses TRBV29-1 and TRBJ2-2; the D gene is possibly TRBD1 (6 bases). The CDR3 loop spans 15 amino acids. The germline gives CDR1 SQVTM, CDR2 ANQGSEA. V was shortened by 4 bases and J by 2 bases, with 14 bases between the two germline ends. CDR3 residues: CSVAEQGRNTGELFF. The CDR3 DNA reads TGCAGCGTTGCGGAACAGGGACGAAACACCGGGGAGCTGTTTTTT.

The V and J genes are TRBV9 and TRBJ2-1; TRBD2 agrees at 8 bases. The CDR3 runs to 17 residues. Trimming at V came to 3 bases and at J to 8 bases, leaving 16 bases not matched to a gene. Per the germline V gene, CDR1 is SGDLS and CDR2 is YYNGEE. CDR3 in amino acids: CASSASYTGTSGHEQFF. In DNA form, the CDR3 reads TGTGCCAGCAGCGCCTCGTACACCGGGACTAGTGGGCATGAGCAGTTCTTC.

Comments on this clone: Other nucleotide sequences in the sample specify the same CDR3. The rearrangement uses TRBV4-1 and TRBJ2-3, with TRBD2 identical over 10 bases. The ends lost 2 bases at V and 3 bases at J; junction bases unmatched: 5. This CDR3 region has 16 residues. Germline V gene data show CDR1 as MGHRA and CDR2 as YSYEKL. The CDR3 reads CASSQIAGGSTDTQYF. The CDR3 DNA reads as TGCGCCAGCAGCCAAATAGCGGGAGGATCAACAGATACGCAGTATTTT.